The 10 T cell receptor beta chains listed next were all sequenced from one sample in a study of cytomegalovirus exposure and HLA in healthy donors. It was with 60 Vbeta and 13 Jbeta primers that the PCR ran. Data came from immunoSEQ multiplex PCR; TCRdb stores just in-frame clones and leaves some out. The sample records around 190,000 clones, around 82% being singletons. The sample was PBMCs. These receptors were taken from a man in his 60s in good health and CMV-seronegative.

The chain couples TRBV7-6 to TRBJ2-7, with 8 bases aligning to TRBD1. Per germline, CDR1 SGHVS and CDR2 FNYEAQ. The CDR3 spans 20 residues. Trimming cost V 3 bases and J 1 base; bases outside gene matches: 20. CDR3 sequence: CASSFTPRQGNSPTSYEQYF. The CDR3 bases are TGTGCCAGCAGCTTTACCCCAAGACAGGGGAATAGCCCAACGTCCTACGAGCAGTACTTC.

The chain has TRBV6-1 and TRBJ2-5; no clear D gene. The last part of the DNA fits TRBJ2-7 better; the J call may be wrong. Germline loops: CDR1 MNHNS, CDR2 SASEGT. This CDR3 contains 12 residues. CDR3 protein: CASTSLSYEQYF. CDR3 DNA sequence: TGTGCCAGCACCTCGTTGTCCTACGAGCAGTACTTC.

V gene TRBV18 combines with J gene TRBJ1-3, with 7 bases identical to TRBD1. Germline values: CDR1 KGHSH, CDR2 LQKENI. Trimming took 4 bases from V and 4 from J; bases not matched to a gene: 10. This CDR3 has 16 amino acids. CDR3 nucleotide sequence: TGTGCCAGCTCACTTGCCCCGACAGGGATGGGAAACACCATATATTTT. It specifies CASSLAPTGMGNTIYF. The full variable domain, with the rest looked up from reference TRBV18 and TRBJ1-3, is NAGVMQNPRHLVRRRGQEARLRCSPMKGHSHVYWYRQLPEEGLKFMVYLQKENIIDESGMPKERFSAEFPKEGPSILRIQQVVRGDSAAYFCASSLAPTGMGNTIYFGEGSWLTVV.

The chain is built from TRBV5-1 and TRBJ2-2, with TRBD2 identical over 12 bases. Germline trimming cut 3 bases from V and 4 bases from J; bases unmatched to any gene: 4. The CDR3 length is 16 residues. Germline CDR1 reads SGHRS; CDR2 reads YFSETQ. This CDR3 is CASSSKTSGGTGELFF. DNA of the CDR3: TGCGCCAGCAGCTCAAAGACTAGCGGGGGCACCGGGGAGCTGTTTTTT.

The V and J genes are TRBV30 and TRBJ1-2, with 12 bases fitting TRBD1. The CDR3 totals 18 residues. Germline assignment: CDR1 GTSNPN and CDR2 SVGIG (reference sequence). With 2 bases clipped from V and 8 bases from J, the junction kept 18 bases outside the gene matches. CDR3 in amino acids: CAWSRHRSGTGGVYGYTF. Here the CDR3 DNA reads TGTGCCTGGAGTCGGCATCGTTCCGGGACAGGGGGCGTTTACGGCTACACCTTC.

This clone was detected a few times. The chain employs TRBV5-1 and TRBJ1-1; D remains ambiguous. This CDR3 contains 15 residues. Germline V CDR1 and CDR2: SGHRS, YFSETQ. Trimming took off 0 bases at V and 5 bases at J, with 14 bases between the two ends. The CDR3 reads CASSLDGRSGTEAFF. Here the CDR3 DNA reads TGCGCCAGCAGCTTGGATGGGCGCTCTGGTACTGAAGCTTTCTTT.

The chain has TRBV6-6 and TRBJ1-2; no firm D call. The V end was cut by 6 bases, the J end by 7 bases, with 9 bases between. The V gene's germline CDR1 is MNHNY and CDR2 SVGAGI (reference sequence). The CDR3 runs 11 residues. The CDR3 here is CASSPAGGYTF. The DNA for the CDR3 is TGTGCCAGCAGCCCAGCGGGTGGCTACACCTTC.

A single count supports this clone. The genes are TRBV21-1 and TRBJ1-5. TRBV21-1 is a pseudogene locus. The CDR3 length is 13 residues. The DNA of the CDR3 is TGTGGCGGGGAGGGGATGTGCAATCAGCCCCAGCATTTT. Its protein is CGGEGMCNQPQHF.

This clone occurred a few times. The V gene is TRBV5-1, the J gene TRBJ1-3, with 9 nucleotides matching TRBD1. Germline CDR1 and CDR2: SGHRS and YFSETQ. The trim removed 6 bases at V and 0 bases at J, leaving 7 bases unmatched. The CDR3 loop spans 16 amino acids. CDR3 region: CASNKGTGPSGNTIYF. The CDR3 nucleotides read TGCGCCAGCAACAAGGGGACAGGGCCCTCTGGAAACACCATATATTTT.

The CDR3 sequence is CASSFAGGYTF. The CDR3 DNA sequence: TGTGCCAGCAGCTTTGCGGGTGGCTACACCTTC. V is TRBV7-8 and J is TRBJ1-2, with D uncertain. This CDR3 contains 11 residues. Germline V gene sequence: CDR1 SGHVS, CDR2 FQNEAQ. V gave up 3 bases and J gave up 7 bases, with 6 bases separating them.